These T cell receptor beta chains were read from a single sample in a study of T cell clones after liver transplantation. Using immunoSEQ multiplex PCR, the repertoire was profiled, and TCRdb retains in-frame clones only, with some absent. Altogether some 80,000 clones are present, under 90% being singletons, with the ten largest covering under 2.5%. The material was CD4+ T cells from blood, obtained roughly 50 months after liver transplant. The receptors here all came from a human patient who received a liver transplant. A share of the T cells may be of graft donor origin. The CDR3 runs from the conserved cysteine through the conserved F or W. The D gene is left open where the match is weak. Only part of the rows carry a size: once, few, many, or a class if the clone is expanded.

TRBJ2-3 | - | TRBV7-2 | - | TGTGCCAGCAGCGCAAGGTCCCCTGATACGCAGTATTTT | CASSARSPDTQYF
TRBJ2-3 | - | TRBV5-4 | - | TGTGCCAGCCGCACCGGGGGGCACACAGATACGCAGTATTTT | CASRTGGHTDTQYF
TRBJ2-5 | - | TRBV6-5 | TRBD2 | TGTGCCAGCAGTTCCGGGACTATCCAAGAGACCCAGTACTTC | CASSSGTIQETQYF
TRBJ1-1 | once | TRBV4-1 | TRBD1 | TGCGCCAGCAGCCGGCCGACAGGGGTCGGTGAAGCTTTCTTT | CASSRPTGVGEAFF
TRBJ2-1 | - | TRBV5-1 | TRBD2 | TGCGCCAGCAGCTTGGTTCAGACTAGCGGGCCTGAGACCAATGAGCAGTTCTTC | CASSLVQTSGPETNEQFF
TRBJ2-5 | - | TRBV7-9 | TRBD1 | TGTGCCAGCAGCTCCCAGGTTGGGGACAGTACCCAGTACTTC | CASSSQVGDSTQYF
TRBJ2-7 | - | TRBV27 | - | TGTGCCAGCAGTTTATCGAGATCCCTAAGGCAGGCGTTCAACGAGCAGTACTTC | CASSLSRSLRQAFNEQYF
TRBJ2-1 | few | TRBV7-9 | TRBD1 | TGTGCCAGCAGCCGTACCACAGGGGACAATGAGCAGTTCTTC | CASSRTTGDNEQFF
TRBJ2-1 | - | TRBV30 | - | TGTGCCTGGACCCATGGGAATGAAGGATACAATGAGCAGTTCTTC | CAWTHGNEGYNEQFF
TRBJ2-1 | once | TRBV9 | - | TGTGCCAGCAGCGTAGATCCAGCGTATGAGCAGTTCTTC | CASSVDPAYEQFF
TRBJ1-3 | many | TRBV11-3 | - | TGTGCCAGCAGCTTAGACGACAGAACCTCTGGAAACACCATATATTTT | CASSLDDRTSGNTIYF
TRBJ2-2 | - | TRBV12-5 | - | TGTGCTAGTGGCCCCCCCCGCGGGGAGCTGTTTTTT | CASGPPRGELFF
TRBJ1-2 | - | TRBV6-6 | - | TGTGCCAGCACCTCAGAAGCTAACTATGGCTACACCTTC | CASTSEANYGYTF
TRBJ1-3 | - | TRBV27 | - | TGTGCCAGCAGTTCAACAGGGTTTTATGGAAACACCATATATTTT | CASSSTGFYGNTIYF
TRBJ2-3 | many | TRBV9 | - | TGTGCCAGCAGCCGCGGGATTTTAAAAACCAGCACAGATACGCAGTATTTT | CASSRGILKTSTDTQYF
TRBJ2-7 | - | TRBV28 | - | TGTGCCAGCAGCCGACCACAGATATCTGTGCAGTACTTC | CASSRPQISVQYF
TRBJ2-7 | - | TRBV5-6 | - | TGTGCCAGCAGCTTGGTGCGGGGCGAGCAGTACTTC | CASSLVRGEQYF
TRBJ1-5 | - | TRBV19 | - | TGTGCCAGTAGTATGAGACGGGGCAATCAGCCCCAGCATTTT | CASSMRRGNQPQHF
TRBJ2-1 | - | TRBV5-1 | TRBD2 | TGCGCCAGCAGCTTGATGATAGCGGGGGGCCCCTCTCGGTACAATGAGCAGTTCTTC | CASSLMIAGGPSRYNEQFF
TRBJ2-2 | - | TRBV5-4 | TRBD2 | TGTGCCAGCAGCATCACGGGGGGTACCGGGGAGCTGTTTTTT | CASSITGGTGELFF
TRBJ1-2 | once | TRBV5-1 | TRBD1 | TGCGCCAGCAGCCACGGGACAGGGCTTTATGGCTACACCTTC | CASSHGTGLYGYTF
TRBJ2-7 | - | TRBV4-1 | - | TGCGCCAGCAGCCAAGACGTAAGAGCGGCTATAACTACCTACGAGCAGTACTTC | CASSQDVRAAITTYEQYF
TRBJ2-5 | medium-sized | TRBV27 | - | TGTGCCAGCAGTTCCAACCCTGAATCCCGATGGTACTTC | CASSSNPESRWYF
TRBJ2-1 | - | TRBV5-1 | - | TGCGCCAGCAGCCCCCAGGGGGGAGGCTACAATGAGCAGTTCTTC | CASSPQGGGYNEQFF
TRBJ1-5 | few | TRBV5-5 | - | TGTGCCAGCAGCTTTGGTGTTACGCGGGATCAGCCCCAGCATTTT | CASSFGVTRDQPQHF
TRBJ1-2 | - | TRBV5-1 | TRBD1 | TGCGCCAGCAGCCTCGCAACTGGGACAGGGGCTAACTATGGCTACACCTTC | CASSLATGTGANYGYTF
TRBJ1-5 | - | TRBV6-1 | - | TGTGCCAGCAGTGTGTTGGTCCGCAGGGGTAGCGGGCAGCCCCAGCATTTT | CASSVLVRRGSGQPQHF
TRBJ1-2 | - | TRBV7-2 | - | TGTGCCAGCAGCTTAACCCATGGCTACACCTTC | CASSLTHGYTF
TRBJ2-7 | - | TRBV27 | TRBD1 | TGTGCCAGCAGAACAGGGGGGAACGTTTTGGCCTACGAGCAGTACTTC | CASRTGGNVLAYEQYF
TRBJ2-7 | - | TRBV7-2 | TRBD1 | TGTGCCAGCAGCGAACAGAGGACAGGACGGTACGAGCAGTACTTC | CASSEQRTGRYEQYF
TRBJ1-5 | few | TRBV6-5 | TRBD1 | TGTGCCAGCAGACGGGACAGGGGCGTTGGACAGCCCCAGCATTTT | CASRRDRGVGQPQHF
TRBJ2-2 | - | TRBV27 | - | TGTGCCAGCAGTTTACGTCGGCAGGACCCCGGGGAGCTGTTTTTT | CASSLRRQDPGELFF
TRBJ2-3 | once | TRBV19 | - | TGTGCCAGTACCAAAAGACTAGCAGATACGCAGTATTTT | CASTKRLADTQYF
TRBJ2-5 | - | TRBV19 | - | TGTGCCAGTAGTACCCGGACCCGGGAGACCCAGTACTTC | CASSTRTRETQYF
TRBJ2-3 | - | TRBV18 | - | TGTGCCAGCTCACGAAATAACCGGCAGGATACGCAGTATTTT | CASSRNNRQDTQYF
TRBJ2-5 | - | TRBV10-2 | - | TGCGCCAGCACGCGCCAAGAGACCCAGTACTTC | CASTRQETQYF
TRBJ2-7 | - | TRBV11-2 | TRBD2 | TGTGCCAGCAGCTTAGATAGGGGAAGCGGGACCCACGAGCAGTACTTC | CASSLDRGSGTHEQYF